These 5 T cell receptor beta chains originate from one sample sequenced in a study of T-cell memory formation after mild COVID-19. TCRdb reprocessed the 5' RACE reads via MiXCR and lists one record per CDR3 protein. This sample yields about 180,000 distinct CDR3 sequences, of which 15% to 20% are seen a single time; 3.5% to 5% belongs to the top ten. Sequencing used PBMCs or a T cell subset sorted from them (not recorded which). The receptors here all came from a man between 18 and 35 years old who had mild COVID-19 (a few samples of this study predate the infection). Cell type and time point are not known.

The chain recombines TRBV4-3 with TRBJ2-2, with D possibly TRBD2 on 5 matching bases. Germline values: CDR1 LGHNA, CDR2 YSLEER. The length of the CDR3 is 17 residues. The V and J ends lost 0 bases and 5 bases respectively, with 16 bases between them. CDR3 loop: CASSQDQPSGHTGELFF. For the CDR3, the DNA is TGCGCCAGCAGCCAAGATCAGCCCAGCGGCCATACCGGGGAGCTGTTTTTT.

The chain has TRBV5-6 and TRBJ2-7; D gene uncertain. V dropped 4 bases and J dropped 1 base, with 9 bases sitting between them. The CDR3 has 13 amino acids. Germline CDR1 reads SGHDT; CDR2 reads YYEEEE. CDR3 sequence (DNA): TGTGCCAGCAGCCTTCTCGGGTCCTACGAGCAGTACGTC. This translates into CASSLLGSYEQYV.

The chain carries TRBV6-6 and TRBJ2-5; D ambiguous. There are 14 residues in the CDR3. CDR1 and CDR2 (germline): MNHNY, SVGAGI (reference sequence). V dropped 5 bases and J dropped 1 base, with 11 bases sitting between them. DNA of the CDR3: TGTGCCAGCAGTCCGGACGGATTCCAAGAGACCCAGTACTTC. Its translation: CASSPDGFQETQYF.

The CDR3, as DNA: TGTGCCAGCAGCTTAGTGGTATACGAGGGCTATGGCTACACCTTC. Its protein product is CASSLVVYEGYGYTF. The chain employs TRBV7-9 and TRBJ1-2, with D hard to call. The CDR3 runs 15 residues. The V and J ends lost 1 base and 4 bases respectively, with 13 bases between them. In germline, CDR1 is SEHNR, CDR2 FQNEAQ (reference sequence).

The genes are TRBV7-9 and TRBJ1-2; D remains unclear. Germline values: CDR1 SEHNR, CDR2 FQNEAQ (reference sequence). V was cut by 1 base and J by 5 bases, with 17 bases left in between. This CDR3 contains 16 residues. CDR3 loop: CASSLEGVGVGYGYTF. CDR3 DNA sequence: TGTGCCAGCAGCTTAGAAGGCGTCGGGGTTGGGTATGGCTACACCTTC.